The 4 T cell receptor beta chains below come from one sample, sequenced in a study of vaccination and CD4 T cells after COVID-19. Treatment given: roughly ten-day PBMC culture with coronavirus spike peptide pools or control peptides (ViraFEST assay). Sequence data for DNA of cultured CD4+ T cells were generated by the Oncomine TCR Beta short-read assay. TCRdb re-called the PCR reads with MiXCR, one entry per CDR3 protein. Altogether 10,000 to 15,000 distinct CDR3 sequences are present, around 56% being singletons, with the ten largest covering 16%. Antigens for these TCRs are unknown. Sequenced: CD4+ T cells from blood, cultured in vitro. The source of these receptors is a human donor who had recovered from COVID-19.

The rearrangement links TRBV11-3 to TRBJ1-2; maybe TRBD1 (5 bases). The length of the CDR3 is 17 residues. Trimming took off 3 bases at V and 0 bases at J, with 17 bases between the two ends. Germline lookup yields CDR1 SGHNT and CDR2 YENEEA. The CDR3 spells CASSFNGHRPTNYGYTF. In nucleotides, the CDR3 is TGTGCCAGCAGCTTCAATGGACACCGTCCTACTAACTATGGCTACACCTTC.

There are a few counts of this clonotype. V usage is TRBV20-1 and J usage is TRBJ2-3; perhaps TRBD1 as D (5 bases). Germline V lookup: CDR1 DFQATT, CDR2 SNEGSKA (reference sequence). The CDR3 spans 12 residues. With 5 bases removed from V and 2 bases from J, the gap between germline ends came to 8 bases. The CDR3 loop reads CSAPDNTDTQYF. The CDR3 region has the DNA TGCAGTGCTCCGGACAACACAGATACGCAGTATTTT.

This chain's CDR3 is CASSWRGTEAFF. CDR3 DNA: TGTGCCAGCAGTTGGCGGGGCACTGAAGCTTTCTTT. The gene calls are TRBV28 and TRBJ1-1; D not certain. In germline, CDR1 is MDHEN, CDR2 SYDVKM. This CDR3 is built from 12 residues. Trimming removed 4 bases at V and 4 bases at J, with 7 bases between. The full variable domain, with the rest looked up from reference TRBV28 and TRBJ1-1, is DVKVTQSSRYLVKRTGEKVFLECVQDMDHENMFWYRQDPGLGLRLIYFSYDVKMKEKGDIPEGYSVSREKKERFSLILESASTNQTSMYLCASSWRGTEAFFGQGTRLTVV.

This clonotype was detected only a few times. This chain connects TRBV20-1 to TRBJ1-6; D is unclear. Germline-derived CDR1 and CDR2 are DFQATT and SNEGSKA (reference sequence). This CDR3 contains 13 residues. V was trimmed by 6 bases and J by 9 bases, leaving 15 bases between them. CDR3 nucleotides: TGCAGTGCCAACACCGGACGGGGTTCACCCCTCCACTTT. Its translation: CSANTGRGSPLHF.